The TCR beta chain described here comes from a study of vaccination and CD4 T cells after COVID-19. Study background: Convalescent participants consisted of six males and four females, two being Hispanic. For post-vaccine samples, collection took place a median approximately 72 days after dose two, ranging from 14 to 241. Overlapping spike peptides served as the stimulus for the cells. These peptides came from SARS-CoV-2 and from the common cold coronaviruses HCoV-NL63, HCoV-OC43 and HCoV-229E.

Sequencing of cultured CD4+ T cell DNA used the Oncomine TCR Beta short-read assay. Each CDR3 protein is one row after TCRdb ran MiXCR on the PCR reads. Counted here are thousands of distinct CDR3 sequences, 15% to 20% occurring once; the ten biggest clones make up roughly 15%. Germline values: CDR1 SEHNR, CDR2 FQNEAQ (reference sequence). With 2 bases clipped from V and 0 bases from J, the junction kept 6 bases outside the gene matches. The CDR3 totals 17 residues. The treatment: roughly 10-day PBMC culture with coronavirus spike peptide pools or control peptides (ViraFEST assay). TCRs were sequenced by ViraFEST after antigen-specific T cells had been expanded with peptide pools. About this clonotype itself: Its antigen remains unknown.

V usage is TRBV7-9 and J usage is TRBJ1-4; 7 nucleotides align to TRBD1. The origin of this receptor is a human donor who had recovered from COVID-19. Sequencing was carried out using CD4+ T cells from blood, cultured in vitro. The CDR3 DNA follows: TGTGCCAGCAGCTTAATGAGCGGGACAGCAACTAATGAAAAACTGTTTTTT. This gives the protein CASSLMSGTATNEKLFF.